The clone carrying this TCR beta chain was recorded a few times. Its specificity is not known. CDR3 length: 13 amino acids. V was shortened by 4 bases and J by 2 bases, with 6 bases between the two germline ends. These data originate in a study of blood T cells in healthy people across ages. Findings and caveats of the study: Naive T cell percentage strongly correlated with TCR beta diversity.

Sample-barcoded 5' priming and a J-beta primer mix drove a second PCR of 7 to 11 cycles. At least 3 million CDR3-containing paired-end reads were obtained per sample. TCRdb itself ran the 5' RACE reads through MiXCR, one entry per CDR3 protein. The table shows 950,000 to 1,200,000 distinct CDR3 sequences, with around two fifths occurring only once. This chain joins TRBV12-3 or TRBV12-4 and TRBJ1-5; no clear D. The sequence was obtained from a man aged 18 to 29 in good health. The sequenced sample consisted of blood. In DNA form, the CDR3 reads TGTGCCAGCAGTTCACTTGGCAATCAGCCCCAGCATTTT. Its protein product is CASSSLGNQPQHF.